This is a list of T cell receptor beta chains from one sample in a study of cytomegalovirus exposure and HLA in healthy donors. Some clones are missing from TCRdb's copy, which holds only in-frame ones; the method was immunoSEQ multiplex PCR. The sample lists over 100,000 clones, 76% occurring once. The sample consisted of PBMCs. The origin of the receptors is a middle-aged woman in good health and CMV-seropositive. Each CDR3 is given with its conserved first and last residue. The order of the fields is V gene, clone size, D gene, J gene, CDR3 protein, CDR3 DNA. A D gene is named only where the DNA matches it firmly. Clone size, where shown, is once, few, many, or a class for clones that have expanded.

v_call: TRBV9; clone_size: NA; d_call: TRBD1; j_call: TRBJ1-6; cdr3_aa: CASSVAAGTGGTFYNSPLHF; cdr3_nt: TGTGCCAGCAGCGTAGCTGCCGGGACAGGGGGAACATTCTATAATTCACCCCTCCACTTT
v_call: TRBV11-2; clone_size: NA; d_call: NA; j_call: TRBJ1-4; cdr3_aa: CASSLEREPVLFF; cdr3_nt: TGTGCCAGCAGCTTAGAGAGGGAGCCAGTCCTGTTTTTT
v_call: TRBV6-1; clone_size: NA; d_call: NA; j_call: TRBJ1-1; cdr3_aa: CASEGGRNTEAFF; cdr3_nt: TGTGCCAGCGAGGGCGGGAGGAACACTGAAGCTTTCTTT
v_call: TRBV6-1; clone_size: NA; d_call: TRBD1; j_call: TRBJ1-1; cdr3_aa: CASSAPGTGLAFF; cdr3_nt: TGTGCCAGCTCGGCCCCGGGGACAGGGCTAGCTTTCTTT
v_call: TRBV2; clone_size: NA; d_call: NA; j_call: TRBJ1-5; cdr3_aa: CASSDFIRRGRGPQHF; cdr3_nt: TGTGCCAGCAGTGATTTTATTCGGCGGGGACGGGGGCCCCAGCATTTT
v_call: TRBV2; clone_size: NA; d_call: TRBD2; j_call: TRBJ2-1; cdr3_aa: CASRLAGGRNEQFF; cdr3_nt: TGTGCCAGCCGGCTAGCGGGGGGGCGGAATGAGCAGTTCTTC
v_call: TRBV2; clone_size: NA; d_call: TRBD1; j_call: TRBJ2-7; cdr3_aa: CASSDRQGAWEQYF; cdr3_nt: TGTGCCAGCAGTGATCGACAGGGGGCCTGGGAGCAGTACTTC
v_call: TRBV7-2; clone_size: once; d_call: TRBD2; j_call: TRBJ2-7; cdr3_aa: CASSGGGTYYEQYF; cdr3_nt: TGTGCCAGCAGCGGGGGGGGTACTTACTACGAGCAGTACTTC
v_call: TRBV30; clone_size: NA; d_call: TRBD1; j_call: TRBJ2-1; cdr3_aa: CAWKSPDRDNEQFF; cdr3_nt: TGTGCCTGGAAAAGCCCGGACAGGGACAATGAGCAGTTCTTC
v_call: TRBV4-1; clone_size: NA; d_call: TRBD1; j_call: TRBJ2-3; cdr3_aa: CASSQGYGQGSTDTQYF; cdr3_nt: TGCGCCAGCAGCCAAGGTTACGGACAGGGGAGCACAGATACGCAGTATTTT
v_call: TRBV6-1; clone_size: NA; d_call: NA; j_call: TRBJ1-6; cdr3_aa: CASSGGEGLNSPLHF; cdr3_nt: TGTGCCAGCAGTGGGGGGGAGGGCTTGAATTCACCCCTCCACTTT
v_call: TRBV2; clone_size: NA; d_call: NA; j_call: TRBJ2-2; cdr3_aa: CASSREGQGVYTGELFF; cdr3_nt: TGTGCCAGCAGCCGGGAGGGTCAGGGGGTTTACACCGGGGAGCTGTTTTTT
v_call: TRBV6-5; clone_size: NA; d_call: NA; j_call: TRBJ1-1; cdr3_aa: CASSYSLGSVFTEAFF; cdr3_nt: TGTGCCAGCAGTTACTCGCTCGGGTCGGTGTTTACTGAAGCTTTCTTT
v_call: TRBV11-2; clone_size: NA; d_call: NA; j_call: TRBJ2-7; cdr3_aa: CASSLTTGLSSYEQYF; cdr3_nt: TGTGCCAGCAGCCTAACGACAGGCCTGAGCTCCTACGAGCAGTACTTC
v_call: TRBV19; clone_size: NA; d_call: TRBD2; j_call: TRBJ2-3; cdr3_aa: CASSRIAGKTDTQYF; cdr3_nt: TGTGCCAGTAGTAGGATAGCGGGGAAGACAGATACGCAGTATTTT
v_call: TRBV27; clone_size: NA; d_call: TRBD1; j_call: TRBJ1-2; cdr3_aa: CASRPFTGTAAPGYTF; cdr3_nt: TGTGCCAGCAGGCCCTTTACCGGGACAGCCGCGCCCGGCTACACCTTC
v_call: TRBV5-1; clone_size: NA; d_call: TRBD2; j_call: TRBJ2-7; cdr3_aa: CASSPHPGEGLYEQYF; cdr3_nt: TGCGCCAGCAGCCCGCACCCGGGGGAGGGGCTCTACGAGCAGTACTTC
v_call: TRBV5-1; clone_size: NA; d_call: NA; j_call: TRBJ1-6; cdr3_aa: CASSSGSLLENSPLHF; cdr3_nt: TGCGCCAGCAGCTCCGGGTCCCTCTTGGAGAATTCACCCCTCCACTTT
v_call: TRBV13; clone_size: NA; d_call: TRBD1; j_call: TRBJ1-2; cdr3_aa: CASSGQGPYGYTF; cdr3_nt: TGTGCCAGCAGCGGACAGGGACCCTATGGCTACACCTTC
v_call: TRBV5-1; clone_size: NA; d_call: NA; j_call: TRBJ1-4; cdr3_aa: CASSTGGGSEKLFF; cdr3_nt: TGCGCCAGCAGCACGGGGGGGGGCAGTGAAAAACTGTTTTTT
v_call: TRBV4-1; clone_size: NA; d_call: NA; j_call: TRBJ1-3; cdr3_aa: CASRFSRRSGNTIYF; cdr3_nt: TGCGCCAGCAGATTCTCCAGGAGGTCTGGAAACACCATATATTTT
v_call: TRBV7-7; clone_size: NA; d_call: TRBD1; j_call: TRBJ2-2; cdr3_aa: CASSPVGTGGTGELFF; cdr3_nt: TGTGCCAGCAGCCCCGTCGGGACAGGGGGCACCGGGGAGCTGTTTTTT
v_call: TRBV7-2; clone_size: NA; d_call: NA; j_call: TRBJ1-1; cdr3_aa: CASSLGWLSQGSLAFF; cdr3_nt: TGTGCCAGCAGCTTGGGGTGGTTGTCCCAGGGCTCTCTAGCTTTCTTT
v_call: TRBV7-9; clone_size: few; d_call: NA; j_call: TRBJ2-7; cdr3_aa: CSSSLAALQGSYEQYF; cdr3_nt: TGTTCCAGCAGCTTAGCCGCCCTGCAGGGCTCCTACGAGCAGTACTTC
v_call: TRBV28; clone_size: NA; d_call: NA; j_call: TRBJ1-5; cdr3_aa: CASRTAGNQPQHF; cdr3_nt: TGTGCCAGCCGAACCGCGGGGAACCAGCCCCAGCATTTT
v_call: TRBV4-1; clone_size: NA; d_call: NA; j_call: TRBJ1-1; cdr3_aa: CASSQDHVNTEAFF; cdr3_nt: TGCGCCAGCAGCCAAGATCATGTGAACACTGAAGCTTTCTTT
v_call: TRBV5-6; clone_size: few; d_call: TRBD1; j_call: TRBJ1-2; cdr3_aa: CASSFGDRVNHGYTF; cdr3_nt: TGTGCCAGCAGCTTCGGGGACAGGGTTAACCATGGCTACACCTTC
v_call: TRBV5-1; clone_size: NA; d_call: TRBD1; j_call: TRBJ2-7; cdr3_aa: CASSLTGGTEGSYEQYF; cdr3_nt: TGCGCCAGCAGCTTAACAGGGGGCACAGAGGGCTCCTACGAGCAGTACTTC
v_call: TRBV2; clone_size: once; d_call: NA; j_call: TRBJ2-7; cdr3_aa: CASSEALAVSYEQYF; cdr3_nt: TGTGCCAGCAGTGAAGCGCTAGCAGTCAGCTACGAGCAGTACTTC
v_call: TRBV6-1; clone_size: NA; d_call: NA; j_call: TRBJ1-2; cdr3_aa: CASSEARGNYGYTF; cdr3_nt: TGTGCCAGCAGTGAAGCCCGGGGGAACTATGGCTACACCTTC
v_call: TRBV6-1; clone_size: few; d_call: NA; j_call: TRBJ2-5; cdr3_aa: CASSGRPLETQYF; cdr3_nt: TGTGCCAGCAGCGGGAGACCTTTAGAGACCCAGTACTTC
v_call: TRBV30; clone_size: NA; d_call: NA; j_call: TRBJ1-1; cdr3_aa: CAWSPRGWGTEAFF; cdr3_nt: TGTGCCTGGAGTCCTAGAGGGTGGGGAACTGAAGCTTTCTTT
v_call: TRBV7-2; clone_size: NA; d_call: NA; j_call: TRBJ1-1; cdr3_aa: CASSLDSMNTEAFF; cdr3_nt: TGTGCCAGCAGCTTAGACAGCATGAACACTGAAGCTTTCTTT
v_call: TRBV5-1; clone_size: NA; d_call: NA; j_call: TRBJ1-5; cdr3_aa: CASSLGGTNQPQHF; cdr3_nt: TGCGCCAGCAGCTTGGGTGGGACAAATCAGCCCCAGCATTTT
v_call: TRBV27; clone_size: NA; d_call: NA; j_call: TRBJ2-7; cdr3_aa: CASSLNGVEQYF; cdr3_nt: TGTGCCAGCAGTTTAAACGGGGTCGAGCAGTACTTC
v_call: TRBV28; clone_size: NA; d_call: NA; j_call: TRBJ1-2; cdr3_aa: CASSLSGGNYGYTF; cdr3_nt: TGTGCCAGCAGTTTATCGGGAGGGAACTATGGCTACACCTTC
v_call: TRBV5-1; clone_size: NA; d_call: NA; j_call: TRBJ1-1; cdr3_aa: CASTPGGLNTEAFF; cdr3_nt: TGCGCCAGCACCCCGGGGGGTTTGAACACTGAAGCTTTCTTT
v_call: TRBV7-9; clone_size: NA; d_call: NA; j_call: TRBJ1-2; cdr3_aa: CASRSQGNGYTF; cdr3_nt: TGTGCCAGCAGATCACAGGGAAACGGCTACACCTTC
v_call: TRBV9; clone_size: NA; d_call: TRBD1; j_call: TRBJ1-2; cdr3_aa: CASSPGGRGRNYGYTF; cdr3_nt: TGTGCCAGCAGCCCGGGAGGGAGGGGGCGCAACTATGGCTACACCTTC
v_call: TRBV7-8; clone_size: NA; d_call: TRBD1; j_call: TRBJ1-2; cdr3_aa: CASSLQGGINYGYTF; cdr3_nt: TGTGCCAGCAGCCTACAGGGGGGAATTAACTATGGCTACACCTTC
v_call: TRBV19; clone_size: NA; d_call: NA; j_call: TRBJ1-5; cdr3_aa: CASLPPGGSNQPQHF; cdr3_nt: TGTGCCAGTCTCCCCCCGGGGGGCAGCAATCAGCCCCAGCATTTT
v_call: TRBV10-3; clone_size: NA; d_call: NA; j_call: TRBJ1-2; cdr3_aa: CAIRSDGSYGYTF; cdr3_nt: TGTGCCATCAGATCTGACGGGTCCTATGGCTACACCTTC
v_call: TRBV12-5; clone_size: NA; d_call: TRBD1; j_call: TRBJ1-2; cdr3_aa: CASGTGNYGYTF; cdr3_nt: TGTGCTAGTGGGACAGGGAACTATGGCTACACCTTC
v_call: TRBV5-1; clone_size: NA; d_call: NA; j_call: TRBJ1-1; cdr3_aa: CASSAGPQGETEAFF; cdr3_nt: TGCGCCAGCAGCGCGGGCCCACAGGGCGAGACTGAAGCTTTCTTT
v_call: TRBV11-2; clone_size: NA; d_call: TRBD2; j_call: TRBJ2-7; cdr3_aa: CASSDKTLADYEQYF; cdr3_nt: TGTGCCAGCAGCGACAAAACACTAGCGGACTACGAGCAGTACTTC
v_call: TRBV10-3; clone_size: NA; d_call: NA; j_call: TRBJ2-7; cdr3_aa: CAISDTYEQYF; cdr3_nt: TGTGCCATCAGTGACACCTACGAGCAGTACTTC
v_call: TRBV29-1; clone_size: NA; d_call: TRBD1; j_call: TRBJ2-2; cdr3_aa: CSARPGTANTGELFF; cdr3_nt: TGCAGCGCCCGCCCTGGGACAGCGAACACCGGGGAGCTGTTTTTT
v_call: TRBV2; clone_size: NA; d_call: NA; j_call: TRBJ1-2; cdr3_aa: CASSFQGANYGYTF; cdr3_nt: TGTGCCAGCAGTTTTCAGGGTGCAAACTATGGCTACACCTTC
v_call: TRBV11-2; clone_size: NA; d_call: TRBD2; j_call: TRBJ2-3; cdr3_aa: CASSLWAGGRTDTQYF; cdr3_nt: TGTGCCAGCAGCTTATGGGCGGGGGGCAGGACAGATACGCAGTATTTT
v_call: TRBV6-1; clone_size: many; d_call: NA; j_call: TRBJ1-5; cdr3_aa: CASSERDIGMGPQHF; cdr3_nt: TGTGCCAGCAGTGAAAGGGACATTGGAATGGGTCCCCAGCATTTT
v_call: TRBV9; clone_size: NA; d_call: NA; j_call: TRBJ2-3; cdr3_aa: CASSVPGSDTQYF; cdr3_nt: TGTGCCAGCAGCGTACCGGGGTCAGATACGCAGTATTTT
v_call: TRBV2; clone_size: NA; d_call: NA; j_call: TRBJ1-6; cdr3_aa: CASRVGDSSPLHF; cdr3_nt: TGTGCCAGCAGGGTCGGGGATTCATCACCCCTCCACTTT
v_call: TRBV5-1; clone_size: NA; d_call: NA; j_call: TRBJ1-1; cdr3_aa: CASSVGDTNTEAFF; cdr3_nt: TGCGCCAGCAGCGTGGGAGACACAAACACTGAAGCTTTCTTT
v_call: TRBV7-8; clone_size: NA; d_call: NA; j_call: TRBJ1-4; cdr3_aa: CASSPRGGINEKLFF; cdr3_nt: TGTGCCAGCAGCCCACGGGGAGGAATTAATGAAAAACTGTTTTTT
v_call: TRBV20-1; clone_size: NA; d_call: NA; j_call: TRBJ1-2; cdr3_aa: CSAGSSYGYTF; cdr3_nt: TGCAGTGCTGGGAGTTCCTATGGCTACACCTTC
v_call: TRBV10-2; clone_size: NA; d_call: NA; j_call: TRBJ1-1; cdr3_aa: CASRLEVGLTEAFF; cdr3_nt: TGCGCCAGCAGACTAGAGGTGGGTCTAACTGAAGCTTTCTTT
v_call: TRBV2; clone_size: NA; d_call: TRBD1; j_call: TRBJ2-7; cdr3_aa: CASGQGRNEQYF; cdr3_nt: TGTGCCAGCGGACAGGGGAGAAACGAGCAGTACTTC
v_call: TRBV9; clone_size: NA; d_call: TRBD1; j_call: TRBJ2-1; cdr3_aa: CASRAGTGANNEQFF; cdr3_nt: TGTGCCAGCAGGGCCGGGACAGGGGCCAACAATGAGCAGTTCTTC
v_call: TRBV7-2; clone_size: few; d_call: TRBD2; j_call: TRBJ2-1; cdr3_aa: CASSLSPSGGAYEQFF; cdr3_nt: TGTGCCAGCAGCTTATCACCTAGCGGGGGGGCATATGAGCAGTTCTTC
v_call: TRBV30; clone_size: NA; d_call: TRBD2; j_call: TRBJ2-7; cdr3_aa: CAWTGGRHRYEQYF; cdr3_nt: TGTGCCTGGACGGGGGGGAGGCACCGCTACGAGCAGTACTTC